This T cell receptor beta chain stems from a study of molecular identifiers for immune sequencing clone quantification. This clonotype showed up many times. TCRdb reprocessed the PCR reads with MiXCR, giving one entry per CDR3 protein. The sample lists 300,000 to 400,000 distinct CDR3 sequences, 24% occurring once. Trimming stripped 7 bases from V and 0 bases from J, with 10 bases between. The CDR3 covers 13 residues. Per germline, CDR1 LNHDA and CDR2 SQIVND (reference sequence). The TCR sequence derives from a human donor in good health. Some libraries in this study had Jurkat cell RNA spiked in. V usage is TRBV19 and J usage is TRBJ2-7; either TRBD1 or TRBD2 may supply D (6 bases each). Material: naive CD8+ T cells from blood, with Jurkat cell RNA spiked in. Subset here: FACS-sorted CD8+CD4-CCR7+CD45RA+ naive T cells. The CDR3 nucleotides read TGTGCCAGTACGGAGGGGGGCTCCTACGAGCAGTACTTC. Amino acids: CASTEGGSYEQYF.